This T cell receptor beta chain emerged from a study of shared clonotypes between healthy human individuals. The CDR3 sequence is 14 residues long. Germline V CDR1 and CDR2: WSHSY, SAAADI. Trimming cost V 6 bases and J 3 bases, with 12 bases left between them. Method: immunoSEQ multiplex PCR; TCRdb's copy keeps in-frame clones and lacks some. This sample carries about 490,000 clones, over 70% of them seen once, and the ten largest clones take roughly 13%. V gene TRBV10-2 combines with J gene TRBJ1-5, with a possible D match to TRBD1 (5 bases). The sequencing input was PBMCs. The clonotype was recovered from a woman aged 40 to 50 in good health. Some clones in this sample may be carry-over from other donors' samples. The CDR3 sequence is CASSDDSYNQPQHF. Here the CDR3 DNA reads TGCGCCAGCAGCGATGACAGTTACAATCAGCCCCAGCATTTT.